The 22 T cell receptor beta chains listed next were all sequenced from one sample in a study of T cells in Graves' hyperthyroidism and ophthalmopathy. Amplification of TCR beta CDR3 regions used RNA as the template. Using the HTBI primer set, a first-round RT-PCR was run on the TCR CDR3. TCRdb re-called the multiplex PCR reads through MiXCR, storing one row per CDR3 protein. The sample shows more than 300,000 distinct CDR3 sequences, roughly an eighth of them seen only once. Sequencing used blood. Receptors originate from a woman under 30 with Graves' hyperthyroidism.

There are many counts of this clonotype. The chain is built from TRBV12-3 or TRBV12-4 and TRBJ2-5; tentatively, D is TRBD2 (6 bases). The CDR3 is 16 amino acids. The ends were cut back, 6 bases at V and 4 bases at J, with 21 bases in the middle. This chain's CDR3 is CASSLHWMEGLETQYF. DNA for the CDR3: TGTGCCAGCAGCCTCCACTGGATGGAGGGCCTAGAGACCCAGTACTTC.

This clonotype was detected many times. The chain's CDR3 is CASSLVEDRYYGYTF. The CDR3 nucleotides read TGTGCCAGCAGTTTAGTCGAGGACAGATACTATGGCTACACCTTC. The chain recombines TRBV28 with TRBJ1-2; tentatively, D is TRBD1 (6 bases). The germline gives CDR1 MDHEN, CDR2 SYDVKM. V lost 2 bases to trimming and J lost 3 bases, with 13 bases between them. This CDR3 is 15 amino acids long.

Many counts were recorded for this clonotype. The chain carries TRBV7-9 and TRBJ2-7; D unclear. Per the germline V gene, CDR1 is SEHNR and CDR2 is FQNEAQ (reference sequence). Trimming took 0 bases from V and 1 from J, leaving 10 bases between them. The CDR3 is 15 residues long. The CDR3 DNA reads TGTGCCAGCAGCTTAGCAGGCTCGACTTCCTACGAGCAGTACTTC. Its translation: CASSLAGSTSYEQYF.

This clonotype was observed many times. V usage is TRBV20-1 and J usage is TRBJ2-5, with a possible D match to TRBD1 (6 bases). Looked up from germline, CDR1 is DFQATT and CDR2 is SNEGSKA (reference sequence). This CDR3 has 14 residues. This chain's CDR3 is CSARTATDQETQYF. The CDR3 DNA sequence: TGCAGCGCGAGGACAGCGACCGACCAAGAGACCCAGTACTTC.

This clonotype was seen at least ten times. The chain has TRBV11-3 and TRBJ2-1; D assignment may be TRBD1 or TRBD2 (6 bases each). Germline V gene data show CDR1 as SGHNT and CDR2 as YENEEA. Trimming cost V 2 bases and J 8 bases, with 10 bases left between them. The CDR3 consists of 13 residues. Here the CDR3 reads CASSLLGGDEQFF. CDR3 DNA sequence: TGTGCCAGCAGCTTATTGGGGGGCGATGAGCAGTTCTTC.

This clonotype was picked up many times. This rearrangement joins TRBV3-1 to TRBJ1-1; D is perhaps TRBD1 (6 bases). V was pared by 7 bases and J by 2 bases, with 23 bases between. There are 17 residues in the CDR3. Germline lookup yields CDR1 LGHDT and CDR2 YNNKEL (reference sequence). CDR3 nucleotide sequence: TGTGCCAGCACCCCCCTGGAGAGGGTCGGGACAAACACTGAAGCTTTCTTT. This gives the protein CASTPLERVGTNTEAFF.

To note about this clonotype: Given a much more abundant clone one base away, this may be a read error. The chain combines TRBV20-1 with TRBJ1-1; a weak D match, TRBD1 (5 bases). This CDR3 is built from 12 residues. Germline values: CDR1 DFQATT, CDR2 SNEGSKA (reference sequence). Here the CDR3 reads CGARAGSTEAFF. The CDR3 coding sequence is TGCGGTGCTAGAGCAGGGTCCACTGAAGCTTTCTTT.

This clonotype was detected ten times or more. The J gene is TRBJ1-2, the V gene TRBV4-1, with D possibly being TRBD1 (5 bases). The CDR3 extends over 17 amino acids. Germline lookup yields CDR1 MGHRA and CDR2 YSYEKL. Trimming left V 3 bases short and J 2 bases short, with 19 bases between. The CDR3 spells CASSHPGGGVGNYGYTF. DNA of the CDR3: TGCGCCAGCAGCCACCCCGGCGGGGGAGTGGGGAACTATGGCTACACCTTC.

The chain carries TRBV5-6 and TRBJ2-6; 7 bases align to TRBD1. V was pared by 4 bases and J by 5 bases, with 6 bases of the junction left unmatched. CDR3 size: 15 residues. Germline lookup yields CDR1 SGHDT and CDR2 YYEEEE. In DNA form, the CDR3 reads TGTGCCAGCAGCATCGGGACAGTGCGGGCCAACGTCCTGACTTTC. Translated, it gives CASSIGTVRANVLTF.

This clonotype was picked up a small number of times. The chain combines TRBV6-1 with TRBJ2-2, with 9 bases aligning to TRBD2. Per germline, CDR1 MNHNS and CDR2 SASEGT. This CDR3 has 14 amino acids. The V and J ends lost 4 bases and 8 bases, in that order; junction bases with no gene match: 5. In DNA form, the CDR3 reads TGTGCCAGCAGTGCTCTAGCGGGGTTTGGGGAGCTGTTTTTT. Its translation is CASSALAGFGELFF.

As to this clonotype: A much larger clone is a single base away; this may be a read error. The rearrangement uses TRBV10-3 and TRBJ2-7; D perhaps matches TRBD1 (6 bases). The length of the CDR3 is 14 residues. The germline gives CDR1 ENHRY, CDR2 SYGVKD. The DNA for the CDR3 is TGTGCCGTCAGACCACAGGGTATTACCGGCGAGCAGTACTTC. It specifies CAVRPQGITGEQYF.

This clonotype came up many times. The rearrangement links TRBV28 to TRBJ2-7; D remains unclear. CDR3 size: 14 residues. Trimming pared 7 bases from V and 7 bases from J, leaving 20 bases between. The germline V gene encodes CDR1 MDHEN and CDR2 SYDVKM. The CDR3 sequence: CASTRTDLYGEQYF. The CDR3 DNA is TGTGCCAGCACCCGGACCGACCTATACGGGGAGCAGTACTTC.

In this sample, this clonotype turned up many times. The rearrangement links TRBV7-2 to TRBJ2-7; TRBD2 is a possible D gene (6 bases). Germline CDR1 reads SGHTA; CDR2 reads FQGNSA. V gave up 5 bases and J gave up 4 bases, with 24 bases separating them. The CDR3 covers 17 residues. The CDR3 nucleotides read TGTGCCAGCAGCCCTACCCGCTCGACTAGTTTAGGTTACGAGCAGTACTTC. Amino acids: CASSPTRSTSLGYEQYF.

At least ten counts were recorded for this clonotype. This chain connects TRBV15 to TRBJ2-1, with TRBD2 matching 7 bases. The CDR3 sequence is 19 residues long. Germline CDR1 reads LNHNV; CDR2 reads YYDKDF (reference sequence). Losses at the gene ends were 3 bases for V and 0 bases for J; bases not matched to a gene: 14. The CDR3 nucleotides are TGTGCCACCAGCAGGGGCGGGAGAGGGTGGACTAGCTCCTACAATGAGCAGTTCTTC. Its protein is CATSRGGRGWTSSYNEQFF.

This clonotype was found many times. CDR3 nucleotide sequence: TGTGCCAGCATCCCATGGGGGGTACAGGGGACAGATACGCAGTATTTT. Residues: CASIPWGVQGTDTQYF. This sequence joins TRBV27 and TRBJ2-3; TRBD1 might be the D (7 bases). The V gene's germline CDR1 is MNHEY and CDR2 SMNVEV (reference sequence). This CDR3 region has 16 residues. The V and J ends lost 7 bases and 3 bases respectively, with 20 bases between them.

The chain has TRBV27 and TRBJ1-1; TRBD1 aligns across 7 bases. CDR3 length: 17 residues. V was pared by 3 bases and J by 0 bases, with 10 bases of the junction left unmatched. CDR1 MNHEY and CDR2 SMNVEV come from the germline V gene (reference sequence). In nucleotides, the CDR3 is TGTGCCAGCAGTTTGACAGGGTGGCAGCCCTTGAACACTGAAGCTTTCTTT. The encoded protein is CASSLTGWQPLNTEAFF.

This clonotype was counted at least ten times. The V gene is TRBV20-1, the J gene TRBJ1-4; D is unclear. Per germline, CDR1 DFQATT and CDR2 SNEGSKA (reference sequence). Trimming shortened V by 0 bases and J by 2 bases, and 13 bases separated the two germline ends. CDR3 length: 16 amino acids. CDR3 amino acids: CSARDWGFRTNEKLFF. The DNA of the CDR3 is TGCAGTGCTAGAGATTGGGGATTTAGGACTAATGAAAAACTGTTTTTT.

V and J are TRBV4-1 and TRBJ2-5; perhaps TRBD2 as D (6 bases). The CDR3 contains 13 residues. V was cut by 0 bases and J by 11 bases, with 13 bases left in between. Germline CDR1 and CDR2: MGHRA and YSYEKL. DNA of the CDR3: TGCGCCAGCAGCCAAGATCCGGCGGCGGGGCAGTACTTC. Translated, it gives CASSQDPAAGQYF.

The V and J genes are TRBV5-1 and TRBJ2-5; 8 bases map to TRBD1. Trimming took 3 bases from V and 5 from J; bases not matched to a gene: 9. The CDR3 covers 15 residues. In germline, CDR1 is SGHRS, CDR2 YFSETQ. The CDR3 nucleotides are TGCGCCAGCAGCTCACCGGGACAGGAGCGGGAGACCCAGTACTTC. It is translated as CASSSPGQERETQYF.

This clonotype was seen a few times. The chain uses TRBV9 and TRBJ2-7; maybe TRBD1 (5 bases). This CDR3 spans 16 amino acids. The germline gives CDR1 SGDLS, CDR2 YYNGEE. V gave up 1 base and J gave up 3 bases, with 17 bases separating them. CDR3 in DNA: TGTGCCAGCAGCGTAAATTGGGAACAGGAGCGCTACGAGCAGTACTTC. As protein: CASSVNWEQERYEQYF.

This clonotype was observed a handful of times. The chain carries TRBV6-2 or TRBV6-3 and TRBJ2-3; D gene ambiguous. There are 13 residues in the CDR3. Germline values: CDR1 MNHEY, CDR2 SVGEGT. V was pared by 8 bases and J by 3 bases, with 12 bases between. CDR3 sequence: CASGRAWTDTQYF. In DNA form, the CDR3 reads TGTGCCAGCGGCCGGGCCTGGACAGATACGCAGTATTTT.

This clonotype was found once. Given a much more abundant clone one base away, this may be a read error. The J gene is TRBJ2-1, the V gene TRBV28; D is possibly TRBD1 (5 bases). Germline loops: CDR1 MDHEN, CDR2 SYDVKM. The germline V and J ends were trimmed by 6 bases and 12 bases, with 21 bases remaining between them. The CDR3 is 14 residues long. In nucleotides, the CDR3 is TGTGCCAGCAGATGGGCAGGCATTTCTCAGGGGCAGTTCTTC. Protein sequence: CASRWAGISQGQFF.